Listed below are T cell receptor beta chains from one sample, sequenced in a study of long-term antiretroviral therapy in people with HIV. Clones were read by immunoSEQ multiplex PCR, and TCRdb kept only the in-frame ones, dropping some. The sample lists 25,000 to 30,000 clones, around 80% occurring once. The specimen was unsorted PBMCs, collected 1.5 years before starting antiretroviral therapy. Source of these receptors: a man between 18 and 35 years old with HIV. Each CDR3 is given with its conserved first and last residue. The order of the fields is D gene, J gene, V gene, clone size, CDR3 protein, CDR3 DNA. A D gene is named only where the DNA matches it firmly. Size is omitted from some rows. Given values are once, few, many or a class for expanded clones.

- TRBJ2-2 TRBV6-1 - CASSETGYPNTGELFF TGTGCCAGCAGTGAGACCGGGTATCCCAACACCGGGGAGCTGTTTTTT
TRBD1 TRBJ1-2 TRBV19 - CASSIDYRGGGYTF TGTGCCAGTAGTATAGATTACAGGGGTGGCGGCTACACCTTC
TRBD2 TRBJ2-1 TRBV18 - CASSPLGLAGGQSSYNEQFF TGTGCCAGCTCACCCTTGGGACTAGCGGGGGGCCAAAGCTCCTACAATGAGCAGTTCTTC
- TRBJ1-2 TRBV7-9 few CASSLAPGRGLYGYTF TGTGCCAGCAGCTTAGCGCCCGGCAGGGGCTTATATGGCTACACCTTC
TRBD2 TRBJ2-2 TRBV7-6 - CASSLGTSGSFGELFF TGTGCCAGCAGCCTCGGGACTAGCGGGAGTTTCGGGGAGCTGTTTTTT
TRBD2 TRBJ2-3 TRBV30 - CASERGILAGTDTQYF TGTGCCTCGGAGCGGGGGATACTAGCGGGCACAGATACGCAGTATTTT
- TRBJ2-3 TRBV4-2 - CASSQAWGASGTDTQYF TGTGCCAGCAGCCAAGCCTGGGGGGCCAGTGGCACAGATACGCAGTATTTT
- TRBJ1-1 TRBV11-2 - CASRGQMNTEAFF TGTGCCAGCAGAGGACAGATGAACACTGAAGCTTTCTTT
- TRBJ2-7 TRBV7-9 - CASSFGHEPYEQYF TGTGCCAGCAGCTTTGGACACGAACCCTACGAGCAGTACTTC
- TRBJ2-5 TRBV6-5 once CASSYNFKTQYF TGTGCCAGCAGTTACAATTTTAAGACCCAGTACTTC